This passage covers 18 T cell receptor beta chains from one sample sequenced in a study of cytomegalovirus exposure and HLA in healthy donors. A multiplex PCR was run with 60 Vbeta primers and 13 Jbeta primers. Using immunoSEQ multiplex PCR, the repertoire was profiled, and TCRdb retains in-frame clones only, with some absent. There are about 120,000 clones in the sample; 9.5% occur only once, and 3% lies in the top ten. The sample comprised PBMCs. The receptors stem from a man aged 25-45 years in good health and CMV-seronegative.

This clone was observed a handful of times. The chain joins TRBV29-1 to TRBJ1-5, with D uncertain. Germline loops: CDR1 SQVTM, CDR2 ANQGSEA. The CDR3 totals 13 residues. V lost 4 bases and J 7 bases, leaving 14 bases between the germline ends. The CDR3 nucleotides are TGCAGCGTTGCGGTTTCATCGGGACAGCCCCAGCATTTT. Translating it yields CSVAVSSGQPQHF.

The genes are TRBV6-5 and TRBJ2-2; TRBD1 is a possible D gene (6 bases). The V gene lost 6 bases and the J gene lost 5 bases, with 16 bases spanning the gap. CDR1 is MNHEY and CDR2 is SVGAGI in the germline V gene. The CDR3 spans 15 residues. The CDR3 bases are TGTGCCAGCAGATCGGCAGGGGCCAGGACCGGGGAGCTGTTTTTT. Protein: CASRSAGARTGELFF.

In the case of this clone: One end of the junction is discordant with germline, which a read error may explain. This chain links TRBV5-4 with TRBJ2-2, with D tentatively TRBD2 (6 bases). The germline gives CDR1 SGHNT, CDR2 YYREEE (reference sequence). The CDR3 extends over 13 amino acids. The CDR3, as DNA: TGTGCCAGCCAGACGGGGAACACCGGGGGGCTGTTTTTT. Protein: CASQTGNTGGLFF. Full variable domain (remainder filled in from reference TRBV5-4 and TRBJ2-2): ETGVTQSPTHLIKTRGQQVTLRCSSQSGHNTVSWYQQALGQGPQFIFQYYREEENGRGNFPPRFSGLQFPNYSSELNVNALELDDSALYLCASQTGNTGGLFFGEGSRLTVL.

This clone was found once. This CDR3 is also generated by other DNA sequences in the sample. V usage is TRBV10-2 and J usage is TRBJ2-7; D possibly corresponds to TRBD2 (6 bases). This CDR3 is 14 amino acids long. The ends were cut back, 8 bases at V and 2 bases at J, with 16 bases in the middle. Germline assignment: CDR1 WSHSY and CDR2 SAAADI. CDR3: CASQLADLTYEQYF. The CDR3 DNA is TGCGCCAGCCAATTAGCGGACCTGACCTACGAGCAGTACTTC.

This chain uses TRBV21-1 with TRBJ2-3; the table's D gene call, TRBD1, was not cross checked with the DNA. TRBV21-1 is designated a pseudogene. This CDR3 has 15 amino acids. CDR3 in amino acids: CASSKVTGQSDTQYF. CDR3 nucleotide sequence: TGTGCCAGCAGCAAAGTGACCGGACAGTCAGATACGCAGTATTTT.

This clone was counted between two and nine times. The chain carries TRBV5-1 and TRBJ2-7; 7 bases map to TRBD1. CDR1 is SGHRS and CDR2 is YFSETQ in the germline V gene. The trim removed 4 bases at V and 2 bases at J, leaving 9 bases unmatched. This CDR3 has 15 residues. CDR3 coding DNA: TGCGCCAGCAGCCCCCGACAGGGTTCCACCTACGAGCAGTACTTC. Protein sequence: CASSPRQGSTYEQYF. Filled out from reference TRBV5-1 and TRBJ2-7, the complete variable domain reads KAGVTQTPRYLIKTRGQQVTLSCSPISGHRSVSWYQQTPGQGLQFLFEYFSETQRNKGNFPGRFSGRQFSNSRSEMNVSTLELGDSALYLCASSPRQGSTYEQYFGPGTRLTVT.

This rearrangement joins TRBV29-1 to TRBJ1-2; D gene ambiguous. Per the germline V gene, CDR1 is SQVTM and CDR2 is ANQGSEA. The CDR3 runs to 12 residues. Trimming removed 4 bases at V and 2 bases at J, with 8 bases between. The CDR3 loop reads CSVGRENYGYTF. In DNA form, the CDR3 reads TGCAGCGTTGGTAGGGAGAACTATGGCTACACCTTC.

This clone was counted a few times. The chain is built from TRBV7-2 and TRBJ2-3; the D gene is possibly TRBD2 (6 bases). V lost 7 bases and J 2 bases, leaving 16 bases between the germline ends. The CDR3 is made up of 15 amino acids. From germline, CDR1 is SGHTA and CDR2 FQGNSA. The CDR3: CASTPGAGNTDTQYF. The CDR3, as DNA: TGTGCCAGCACCCCCGGGGCGGGAAACACAGATACGCAGTATTTT.

This clone was seen a handful of times. CDR3 DNA sequence: TGTGCCAGCAGCTTAGACGTAGCGGGACCCACAGATACGCAGTATTTT. Amino acids: CASSLDVAGPTDTQYF. V and J are TRBV11-2 and TRBJ2-3; TRBD2 agrees at 8 bases. Germline CDR1 is SGHAT and CDR2 is FQNNGV. V trimming: 0 bases; J trimming: 2 bases; junction bases outside the gene matches: 4. This CDR3 has 16 amino acids.

Only a few counts were recorded for this clone. This rearrangement joins TRBV19 to TRBJ2-2; D is uncertain. This CDR3 comprises 14 residues. Trimming pared 3 bases from V and 5 bases from J, leaving 10 bases between. CDR1 LNHDA and CDR2 SQIVND come from the germline V gene (reference sequence). CDR3 nucleotides: TGTGCCAGTAGTATGGCGGTGGAAACCGGGGAGCTGTTTTTT. Residues: CASSMAVETGELFF.

The V call is TRBV11-2, the J call TRBJ2-5; 11 bases align to TRBD2. The end of the DNA fits TRBJ2-7 better, so the J call may be wrong. Per the germline V gene, CDR1 is SGHAT and CDR2 is FQNNGV. CDR3 length equals 15 residues. DNA of the CDR3: TGTGCCAGCAGCTTAGGTACTAGCGGGAGCTACGAGCAGTACTTC. Protein: CASSLGTSGSYEQYF.

The CDR3 loop reads CASSLLAGVETQYF. CDR3 DNA sequence: TGTGCCAGCAGCTTACTAGCGGGGGTCGAGACCCAGTACTTC. The gene calls are TRBV7-9 and TRBJ2-5; the match to TRBD2 covers 10 bases. V dropped 2 bases and J dropped 5; count of bases not matched to a gene: 2. This CDR3 region has 14 residues. Per the germline V gene, CDR1 is SEHNR and CDR2 is FQNEAQ (reference sequence).

This chain uses TRBV5-1 with TRBJ2-1; 8 bases line up with TRBD2. From germline, CDR1 is SGHRS and CDR2 YFSETQ. This CDR3 spans 15 amino acids. J lost 2 bases, V lost 0 bases, and 1 base had no gene match. The CDR3 nucleotides read TGCGCCAGCAGCTTGGATAGCGGGACCTACAATGAGCAGTTCTTC. Its protein is CASSLDSGTYNEQFF.

The chain has TRBV5-1 and TRBJ1-1; 10 positions agree with TRBD1. V shed 5 bases and J 4 bases; nucleotides not matched to a gene: 5. The CDR3 covers 14 residues. Per germline, CDR1 SGHRS and CDR2 YFSETQ. The CDR3 protein is CASSRQGAGTEAFF. CDR3 coding DNA: TGCGCCAGCAGTCGACAGGGGGCGGGCACTGAAGCTTTCTTT.

A few counts support this clone. The chain joins TRBV28 to TRBJ1-5, with TRBD1 matching over 10 bases. From germline, CDR1 is MDHEN and CDR2 SYDVKM. The CDR3 runs to 14 residues. The trim removed 5 bases at V and 5 bases at J, leaving 3 bases unmatched. This CDR3 is CASSPGTGDQPQHF. In nucleotides, the CDR3 is TGTGCCAGCAGTCCCGGGACAGGGGATCAGCCCCAGCATTTT.

This clone was seen only a few times. The rearrangement joins TRBV6-5 to TRBJ2-7; D may be TRBD1 (5 bases). CDR1 is MNHEY and CDR2 is SVGAGI in the germline V gene. V was shortened by 7 bases and J by 4 bases, with 20 bases between the two germline ends. This CDR3 has 15 residues. CDR3 protein: CASISNPGQGYEQYF. DNA of the CDR3: TGTGCCAGCATCTCTAACCCAGGACAAGGGTACGAGCAGTACTTC.

This clone was detected a few times. V usage is TRBV11-2 and J usage is TRBJ1-1; no firm D call. Trimming took 0 bases from V and 3 from J, leaving 14 bases between them. Germline V gene lookup returns CDR1 SGHAT and CDR2 FQNNGV. This CDR3 spans 16 amino acids. DNA for the CDR3: TGTGCCAGCAGCTTAGATCGGGCGGGGAGAGACACTGAAGCTTTCTTT. It is translated as CASSLDRAGRDTEAFF.

This clone turned up a few times. The rearrangement joins TRBV5-5 to TRBJ1-2; 8 bases are shared with TRBD1. Germline CDR1 SGHKS, CDR2 YYEKEE (reference sequence). CDR3 length equals 13 residues. J lost 3 bases, V lost 3 bases, and 1 base had no gene match. The CDR3 is CASSWGQDYGYTF. DNA for the CDR3: TGTGCCAGCAGCTGGGGACAGGACTATGGCTACACCTTC. Looking up the rest from reference TRBV5-5 and TRBJ1-2 gives the full variable domain: DAGVTQSPTHLIKTRGQQVTLRCSPISGHKSVSWYQQVLGQGPQFIFQYYEKEERGRGNFPDRFSARQFPNYSSELNVNALLLGDSALYLCASSWGQDYGYTFGSGTRLTVV.